The T cell receptor (beta chain) described here comes from a study of cytomegalovirus exposure and HLA in healthy donors. Overall study findings and caveats: High sensitivity and specificity were reportedly achieved when the classifier diagnosed cytomegalovirus status. In a later analysis, across HLA loci, associated TCR counts were highest for DRB1, lowest for HLA-C. The records held CMV serostatus as the only immune exposure information.

Researchers ran the PCR with 60 Vbeta and 13 Jbeta primers. The repertoire was sequenced with immunoSEQ multiplex PCR; TCRdb's copy has only in-frame clones and lacks some. The sample contains about 140,000 clones, around 75% of which appear only once. On this clone: Its antigen is not known.

The germline gives CDR1 SGHNT, CDR2 YYREEE (reference sequence). Trimming removed 1 base at V and 0 bases at J, with 7 bases between. CDR3 length: 14 residues. The rearrangement links TRBV5-4 to TRBJ1-1; tentative D call: TRBD1 (5 bases). Sequenced material: PBMCs. The receptor's source is a male donor in good health and CMV-seronegative. CDR3: CASSLQGMNTEAFF. The CDR3 DNA follows: TGTGCCAGCAGCTTGCAGGGCATGAACACTGAAGCTTTCTTT.